What follows are 28 T cell receptor beta chains derived from one specimen sequenced in a study of shared clonotypes between healthy human individuals. Method: immunoSEQ multiplex PCR; TCRdb's copy keeps in-frame clones and lacks some. The sample lists about 500,000 clones, 70% to 80% occurring once. The sequenced sample was PBMCs. The receptor set was obtained from a middle-aged woman in good health. Some clones in this sample may be carry-over from other donors' samples.

Of note for this clone: A far larger clone differs by one base, so this is likely a read error. The chain combines TRBV7-9 with TRBJ2-7; 10 nucleotides align to TRBD1. The CDR3 runs to 16 residues. Germline V gives CDR1 SEHNR, CDR2 FQNEAQ (reference sequence). The CDR3 nucleotides are TGTGCCAGCAGCTTAGAACTGGGACAGGGGTCCTACGAGCGGTACTTC. This gives the protein CASSLELGQGSYERYF.

The genes are TRBV4-1 and TRBJ2-7; maybe TRBD1 (6 bases). This CDR3 is 15 amino acids long. V lost 1 base and J lost 0, with 10 bases in between. Germline V gene data show CDR1 as MGHRA and CDR2 as YSYEKL. The CDR3 sequence is CASSQVQGSSYEQYF. The CDR3 nucleotides are TGCGCCAGCAGCCAAGTCCAGGGGAGCTCCTACGAGCAGTACTTC.

The chain links TRBV5-1 to TRBJ2-7; 7 nucleotides agree with TRBD1. This CDR3 has 16 residues. V trimming: 0 bases; J trimming: 4 bases; junction bases outside the gene matches: 10. Germline CDR1 SGHRS, CDR2 YFSETQ. This CDR3 is CASSLARDRDRYEQYF. DNA for the CDR3: TGCGCCAGCAGCTTGGCTCGAGACAGGGATCGGTACGAGCAGTACTTC. The entire variable domain, with the rest obtained from reference TRBV5-1 and TRBJ2-7, is as follows: KAGVTQTPRYLIKTRGQQVTLSCSPISGHRSVSWYQQTPGQGLQFLFEYFSETQRNKGNFPGRFSGRQFSNSRSEMNVSTLELGDSALYLCASSLARDRDRYEQYFGPGTRLTVT.

The chain employs TRBV18 and TRBJ1-1, with D perhaps TRBD1 (6 bases). CDR1 and CDR2 from the germline V gene are KGHSH and LQKENI. This CDR3 has 12 residues. Trimming cost V 8 bases and J 4 bases, with 11 bases left between them. The CDR3 loop is CASRGGTTEAFF. The CDR3 DNA is TGTGCCAGCCGAGGGGGTACCACTGAAGCTTTCTTT.

The chain has TRBV6-5 and TRBJ2-5, with D maybe TRBD1 (6 bases). Per germline, CDR1 MNHEY and CDR2 SVGAGI. There are 15 residues in the CDR3. Trimming cost V 5 bases and J 2 bases, with 15 bases left between them. CDR3 protein: CASSQDRTYQETQYF. The CDR3 bases are TGTGCCAGCAGTCAGGACAGAACCTATCAAGAGACCCAGTACTTC.

This clone has ten or more counts. The chain joins TRBV7-2 to TRBJ2-2; D is possibly TRBD1 (5 bases). Germline V CDR1 and CDR2: SGHTA, FQGNSA. The germline V and J ends were trimmed by 5 bases and 0 bases, with 13 bases remaining between them. This CDR3 region has 16 residues. CDR3 DNA sequence: TGTGCCAGCAGCCGGTTGACAGAAGCGAACACCGGGGAGCTGTTTTTT. Translation gives CASSRLTEANTGELFF. Drawing the rest from reference TRBV7-2 and TRBJ2-2, the complete variable domain is GAGVSQSPSNKVTEKGKDVELRCDPISGHTALYWYRQSLGQGLEFLIYFQGNSAPDKSGLPSDRFSAERTGGSVSTLTIQRTQQEDSAVYLCASSRLTEANTGELFFGEGSRLTVL.

The chain joins TRBV4-3 to TRBJ1-2, with a possible D match to TRBD1 (6 bases). The V gene's germline CDR1 is LGHNA and CDR2 YSLEER. The CDR3 sequence is 15 residues long. The V and J ends lost 0 bases and 8 bases respectively, with 16 bases between them. CDR3 region: CASSQEAGAEVGYTF. DNA of the CDR3: TGCGCCAGCAGCCAAGAAGCGGGGGCAGAGGTCGGCTACACCTTC.

The chain links TRBV15 to TRBJ1-1; 7 positions agree with TRBD1. Germline CDR1 is LNHNV and CDR2 is YYDKDF (reference sequence). Trimming cost V 1 base and J 5 bases; bases outside gene matches: 7. This CDR3 comprises 15 residues. CDR3 sequence reads: CATSRVRGRGTEAFF. The DNA of the CDR3 is TGTGCCACCAGCAGAGTTAGGGGGCGCGGGACTGAAGCTTTCTTT. The full variable domain, in which reference TRBV15 and TRBJ1-1 provide the parts outside the CDR3, is DAMVIQNPRYQVTQFGKPVTLSCSQTLNHNVMYWYQQKSSQAPKLLFHYYDKDFNNEADTPDNFQSRRPNTSFCFLDIRSPGLGDTAMYLCATSRVRGRGTEAFFGQGTRLTVV.

The chain uses TRBV9 and TRBJ2-1, with 12 positions matching TRBD1. CDR1 and CDR2 from the germline V gene are SGDLS and YYNGEE. The CDR3 sequence is 20 residues long. V shed 3 bases and J 5 bases; nucleotides not matched to a gene: 18. The chain's CDR3 is CASSDTPGQGAASGHNEQFF. DNA of the CDR3: TGTGCCAGCAGCGACACCCCGGGACAGGGGGCGGCTAGCGGGCACAATGAGCAGTTCTTC.

This clone has only a few counts. The chain combines TRBV30 with TRBJ2-6, with D possibly matching TRBD1 (7 bases). Germline V gene sequence: CDR1 GTSNPN, CDR2 SVGIG (reference sequence). The CDR3 totals 14 residues. V dropped 7 bases and J dropped 9 bases, with 19 bases sitting between them. The CDR3 bases are TGTGCCTCAGAACGGGGGACAGCGGTCAACGTCCTGACTTTC. Translation: CASERGTAVNVLTF.

This sequence joins TRBV6-5 and TRBJ1-1; D not resolved. Germline CDR1 is MNHEY and CDR2 is SVGAGI. Trimming took off 2 bases at V and 1 base at J, with 5 bases between the two ends. The CDR3 spans 13 residues. CDR3 sequence (DNA): TGTGCCAGCAGTTACCTTCGGAACACTGAAGCTTTCTTT. It specifies CASSYLRNTEAFF.

The chain uses TRBV5-4 and TRBJ2-2; 11 bases align to TRBD2. The V gene end was trimmed by 1 base and the J gene end by 7 bases; junction bases not matched to a gene: 9. The CDR3 has 17 amino acids. Germline V gene lookup returns CDR1 SGHNT and CDR2 YYREEE (reference sequence). Here the CDR3 reads CASSLPPSGRIDGELFF. The CDR3 DNA reads TGTGCCAGCAGCTTGCCCCCTAGCGGGAGGATTGACGGGGAGCTGTTTTTT.

The chain couples TRBV10-1 to TRBJ1-1, with D perhaps matching TRBD1 (5 bases). Germline loops: CDR1 WNHNN, CDR2 SYGVQD (reference sequence). V was pared by 7 bases and J by 0 bases, with 21 bases between. This CDR3 is 17 amino acids long. DNA for the CDR3: TGCGCCAGCACCGTCGGACGAGGAAGGGGCCTGAACACTGAAGCTTTCTTT. This codes for CASTVGRGRGLNTEAFF.

V usage is TRBV6-1 and J usage is TRBJ1-1, with a weak D call TRBD1 (6 bases). This CDR3 is built from 15 residues. V shed 8 bases and J shed 2 bases, with 18 bases lying between them. Germline V gene sequence: CDR1 MNHNS, CDR2 SASEGT. CDR3 residues: CASLTSTGLNTEAFF. The CDR3 DNA reads TGTGCCAGCCTAACTTCGACAGGATTAAACACTGAAGCTTTCTTT.

This clone was seen a single time. The genes are TRBV28 and TRBJ1-2; D possibly corresponds to TRBD1 (5 bases). Germline V CDR1 and CDR2: MDHEN, SYDVKM. There are 14 residues in the CDR3. With 1 base removed from V and 4 bases from J, the gap between germline ends came to 10 bases. CDR3 sequence reads: CASSLFPGPYGYTF. For the CDR3, the DNA is TGTGCCAGCAGTTTATTCCCAGGGCCCTATGGCTACACCTTC.

This clone was recorded only once. V usage is TRBV28 and J usage is TRBJ1-1; D perhaps matches TRBD1 (6 bases). The V gene's germline CDR1 is MDHEN and CDR2 SYDVKM. The V and J ends lost 3 bases and 9 bases respectively, with 11 bases between them. The CDR3 is made up of 12 amino acids. In DNA, the CDR3 is TGTGCCAGCAGTTTGGGGGGCTCGAAAGCTTTCTTT. Its translation is CASSLGGSKAFF.

Note on this clone: A far larger clone is only one base removed, so a read error is likely. The sample has other DNA sequences that encode this CDR3 too. This chain connects TRBV30 to TRBJ1-1; 8 nucleotides align to TRBD1. Looked up from germline, CDR1 is GTSNPN and CDR2 is SVGIG (reference sequence). The CDR3 is 14 amino acids. CDR3 DNA: TGTGCCTGGAGGGACCGGGACAGGAACACCGAAGCTTTCTTT. Residues: CAWRDRDRNTEAFF.

This chain uses TRBV29-1 with TRBJ1-1; 9 bases match TRBD1. Germline trimming cut 7 bases from V and 9 bases from J; bases unmatched to any gene: 6. CDR3 size: 11 residues. Germline assignment: CDR1 SQVTM and CDR2 ANQGSEA. The CDR3: CSAEGQGQAFF. The CDR3 coding sequence is TGCAGCGCCGAGGGACAGGGACAAGCTTTCTTT.

The J gene is TRBJ2-7, the V gene TRBV5-8, with TRBD1 matching 7 bases. Per germline, CDR1 SGHTS and CDR2 YDEGEE. The CDR3 has 14 residues. V dropped 4 bases and J dropped 5; count of bases not matched to a gene: 9. CDR3: CASSRWQGVNEQYF. CDR3 DNA: TGTGCCAGCAGCCGGTGGCAGGGGGTCAACGAGCAGTACTTC.

The V call is TRBV2, the J call TRBJ1-2; no clear D gene. V shed 4 bases and J shed 8 bases, with 5 bases lying between them. Germline V lookup: CDR1 SNHLY, CDR2 FYNNEI. The length of the CDR3 is 10 residues. This CDR3 is CASSVEGYTF. The CDR3 DNA reads TGTGCCAGCAGTGTGGAGGGCTACACCTTC.

The gene calls are TRBV30 and TRBJ2-5; D not resolved. The CDR3 has 13 amino acids. V lost 0 bases and J lost 5, with 10 bases in between. Per germline, CDR1 GTSNPN and CDR2 SVGIG (reference sequence). The CDR3 is CAWSVSFRETQYF. As DNA, the CDR3 is TGTGCCTGGAGTGTGTCCTTTAGGGAGACCCAGTACTTC.

Details on this clone: This likely reflects a read error, since a far larger clone is one base away. The same CDR3 also results from other DNA sequences found in this sample. The chain recombines TRBV9 with TRBJ2-7; TRBD2 matches 11 bases. The CDR3 length is 15 residues. The V segment lost 3 bases and the J segment 2 bases; nucleotides outside the gene matches: 4. Germline-derived CDR1 and CDR2 are SGDLS and YYNGEE. CDR3 DNA: TGTGCCAGCAGCGCAGGGACTAGCGGTCCCTACGAGCAGTACTTC. Amino acids: CASSAGTSGPYEQYF.

The chain is built from TRBV27 and TRBJ2-4; no firm D call. The germline V gene encodes CDR1 MNHEY and CDR2 SMNVEV (reference sequence). The CDR3 contains 14 residues. Trimming pared 6 bases from V and 1 base from J, leaving 10 bases between. The CDR3 sequence is CASRDPAAKNIQYF. CDR3 DNA sequence: TGTGCCAGCAGGGACCCGGCGGCCAAAAACATTCAGTACTTC.

Comment on this clone: Since a far larger clone is one base different, this is likely a read error. This chain connects TRBV19 to TRBJ1-1; maybe TRBD1 (5 bases). The CDR3 is made up of 14 amino acids. The V gene's germline CDR1 is LNHDA and CDR2 SQIVND (reference sequence). Written as DNA, the CDR3 is TGTGCCAGTAGTTTCCAGCAGGGACGGACTGAAGCTCTCTTT. This translates into CASSFQQGRTEALF.

About this clone itself: A far more abundant clone sits one base away, making this likely a read error. The gene calls are TRBV6-1 and TRBJ1-5; D may be TRBD1 (6 bases). The germline CDR1 and CDR2 sequences are MNHNS and SASEGT. CDR3 length equals 13 residues. With 10 bases removed from V and 6 bases from J, the gap between germline ends came to 16 bases. CDR3 nucleotides: TGTGCCATAGGACGGGGGGCCGCTCAGCCCCAGCATTTT. It codes for CAIGRGAAQPQHF.

The chain combines TRBV9 with TRBJ1-1; 10 nucleotides match TRBD1. CDR1 is SGDLS and CDR2 is YYNGEE in the germline V gene. V trimming: 4 bases; J trimming: 1 base; junction bases outside the gene matches: 4. The CDR3 length is 15 residues. In DNA form, the CDR3 reads TGTGCCAGCAGCCGACGACAGGGGGCGAACACTGAAGCTTTCTTT. Protein product: CASSRRQGANTEAFF. The variable domain in full, completed from reference TRBV9 and TRBJ1-1, reads DSGVTQTPKHLITATGQRVTLRCSPRSGDLSVYWYQQSLDQGLQFLIQYYNGEERAKGNILERFSAQQFPDLHSELNLSSLELGDSALYFCASSRRQGANTEAFFGQGTRLTVV.

The V call is TRBV19, the J call TRBJ1-4; D not certain. V lost 3 bases and J lost 7, with 9 bases in between. This CDR3 comprises 13 residues. Germline values: CDR1 LNHDA, CDR2 SQIVND (reference sequence). CDR3 protein: CASSIVEGEKLFF. CDR3 in DNA: TGTGCCAGTAGTATTGTGGAGGGTGAAAAACTGTTTTTT.

DNA for the CDR3: TGTGCCAGCAGCTTGAGGGAACAGCCCCAGCATTTT. This encodes CASSLREQPQHF. The V call is TRBV5-6, the J call TRBJ1-5; D is unclear. Germline V gives CDR1 SGHDT, CDR2 YYEEEE. V gave up 1 base and J gave up 7 bases, with 6 bases separating them. This CDR3 is built from 12 residues.